These T cell receptor beta chains were read from a single sample in a study of T cells in localized non-small cell lung cancer. Generated by immunoSEQ multiplex PCR, the TCRdb table keeps only in-frame clones and is missing some. The sample consists of 1,500 to 2,500 clones, roughly 20% of them appearing once. The source material was normal lung tissue next to the tumor, sampled before any cancer treatment. Receptor source: a woman aged 35-75 years with stage I lung adenocarcinoma. The conserved cysteine and the conserved F or W are not part of the CDR3 here. Fields, in order: V gene, D gene, J gene, CDR3 protein. D genes are given only for firm matches.

TRBV19	TRBD1	TRBJ1-1	ASSIEATGAPTEAF
TRBV6-8	-	TRBJ1-1	ASPLRGRTTTEAF
TRBV29-1	TRBD1	TRBJ1-3	SVGDSRGGTIY